These T cell receptor beta chains were read from a single sample in a study of T cells expressing NK-cell markers. For each CDR3 protein, TCRdb gives one entry from its re-call of the 5' RACE reads, without DNA. This table lists 200,000 to 300,000 distinct CDR3 sequences. Sequencing was carried out using blood T cells: a sorted CD56 or NKG2C T cell subset, CD4+ or CD8+ T cells, or bulk PBMC T cells (not recorded which). These receptors originate from a woman between 18 and 75 years old in good health. CDR3s include the opening cysteine and the closing phenylalanine or tryptophan.

V	J	CDR3
TRBV10-3	TRBJ1-3	CAISGQSGNTIYF
TRBV29-1	TRBJ2-5	CSVEGGGLTGATQETQYF
TRBV19	TRBJ1-4	CASSTSTLTGRNEKLFF
TRBV21-1	TRBJ2-3	CASSVKGRGRYF
TRBV6-2/TRBV6-3	TRBJ2-1	CASRTLLAPDKYNEQFF
TRBV11-2	TRBJ2-1	CASSTGHQNNNEQFF
TRBV29-1	TRBJ1-2	CSVSGLMSGYTF
TRBV4-2	TRBJ1-3	CASSQEGSSGNTIYF
TRBV29-1	TRBJ2-7	CSVAHAPSYEQYF
TRBV5-1	TRBJ1-3	CASSLDQRNSGNTIYF
TRBV11-2	TRBJ2-2	CASSFPVGATNTGELFF
TRBV7-9	TRBJ2-2	CASSAFRLAGEVGELFF
TRBV20-1	TRBJ2-1	CSARDVGQGLNEQFF
TRBV4-3	TRBJ2-3	CASSFTPGDTQYF
TRBV28	TRBJ1-1	CASSLLRFEAFF
TRBV7-3	TRBJ2-2	CASRPQGALTGELFF
TRBV7-6	TRBJ2-1	CASSFGTSGTSYNEQFF
TRBV7-2	TRBJ1-2	CASSLSRAGRYTF
TRBV7-8	TRBJ2-1	CASSLQREQFF
TRBV5-5	TRBJ2-2	CASSAGTSGGAHTGELFF
TRBV7-2	TRBJ1-1	CASSPTGTNTEAFF
TRBV7-2	TRBJ2-7	CASSSRAGNEQYF
TRBV5-1	TRBJ1-5	CASSFDQPQHF
TRBV25-1	TRBJ1-4	CASSEYLGGGEKLFF
TRBV12-3/TRBV12-4	TRBJ2-1	CASSLAWGSYNEQFF
TRBV10-3	TRBJ1-1	CAISEPGQVTEAFF
TRBV28	TRBJ2-3	CASSRDRGVGDTQYF
TRBV4-3	TRBJ2-6	CASSNAGGQAGANVLTF
TRBV5-1	TRBJ2-5	CASSLVRSYQETQYF
TRBV9	TRBJ1-5	CASSATGSVQPQHF
TRBV10-3	TRBJ1-1	CAISESLRQSNTEAFF
TRBV7-9	TRBJ2-7	CASSWTGLNYEQYF
TRBV20-1	TRBJ2-5	CSAREGQGRVETQYF
TRBV5-1	TRBJ2-5	CASSLGRGAQETQYF
TRBV5-5	TRBJ2-7	CASSSQGQAYEQYF
TRBV12-3/TRBV12-4	TRBJ2-3	CASSLGRAKTDTQYF
TRBV7-2	TRBJ2-5	CASSPHGQFATQYF
TRBV29-1	TRBJ1-5	CSVVTGGDQPQHF
TRBV12-5	TRBJ2-1	CASGLVPKTDHNEQFF
TRBV5-6	TRBJ2-1	CASSSWRGRGEQFF
TRBV7-2	TRBJ2-2	CASSSMNTGELFF
TRBV7-2	TRBJ1-3	CASSLAGQRSGNTIYF
TRBV25-1	TRBJ2-7	CASSETGLAGYEQYF
TRBV28	TRBJ2-1	CASSGLYNEQFF
TRBV5-1	TRBJ1-1	CASRHTPGQGTEAFF
TRBV12-3/TRBV12-4	TRBJ2-3	CASSFGVAGGTDTQYF
TRBV4-3	TRBJ1-2	CASSQGQGLAYGYTF
TRBV4-3	TRBJ2-1	CASSQAVLTDNEQFF
TRBV20-1	TRBJ2-5	CSARGGSGDMKTQYF
TRBV11-3	TRBJ2-2	CASSLGQPTGELFF
TRBV18	TRBJ2-1	CASSRTSGQDNEQFF
TRBV7-3	TRBJ1-1	CASSSQGGVNTEAFF
TRBV5-1	TRBJ2-1	CASSSALTSYNEQFF
TRBV12-3/TRBV12-4	TRBJ2-1	CASSLTRDYEQFF
TRBV7-2	TRBJ1-5	CASSSPDTGLLNQPQHF